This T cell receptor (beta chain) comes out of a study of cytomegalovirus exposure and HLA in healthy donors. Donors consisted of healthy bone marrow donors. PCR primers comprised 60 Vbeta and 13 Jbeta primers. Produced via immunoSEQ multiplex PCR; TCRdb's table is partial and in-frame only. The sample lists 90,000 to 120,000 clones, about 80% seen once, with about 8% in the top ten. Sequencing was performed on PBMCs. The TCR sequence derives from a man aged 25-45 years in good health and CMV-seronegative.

In DNA, the CDR3 is TGTGCCAGCAGCAACTCCTGGGGGCGAGATTATGGCTACACCTTC. Translating it yields CASSNSWGRDYGYTF. The genes are TRBV6-5 and TRBJ1-2; the D gene is possibly TRBD1 (6 bases). This CDR3 is 15 amino acids long. Germline-derived CDR1 and CDR2 are MNHEY and SVGAGI. Trimming pared 6 bases from V and 5 bases from J, leaving 19 bases between.